A single sample is the source of the 9 T cell receptor beta chains below, sequenced in a study of cytomegalovirus exposure and HLA in healthy donors. PCR used 60 Vbeta primers and 13 Jbeta primers. The data were produced by immunoSEQ multiplex PCR, yet TCRdb's version contains in-frame clones alone and is incomplete. The sample contains around 200,000 clones, around 78% of which appear only once. Source material: PBMCs. These receptor sequences come from a man aged 30 to 39 in good health and CMV-seronegative.

This clone was seen a single time. J is TRBJ1-5 and V is TRBV2, with a possible D match to TRBD1 (6 bases). Trimming removed 4 bases at V and 4 bases at J, with 11 bases between. The CDR3 extends over 14 amino acids. The germline V gene has CDR1 SNHLY and CDR2 FYNNEI. This chain's CDR3 is CASSVARGNQPQHF. The CDR3 nucleotides read TGTGCCAGCAGTGTGGCCAGGGGAAATCAGCCCCAGCATTTT.

V is TRBV4-1 and J is TRBJ2-7; tentatively, D is TRBD2 (6 bases). Trimming shortened V by 1 base and J by 2 bases, and 21 bases separated the two germline ends. CDR3 length: 18 amino acids. The germline gives CDR1 MGHRA, CDR2 YSYEKL. CDR3 in DNA: TGCGCCAGCAGCCAAGTTTTAGATAGCGGAGGAAGAGCCTACGAGCAGTACTTC. Amino acid sequence: CASSQVLDSGGRAYEQYF.

The chain is built from TRBV28 and TRBJ2-3; the D gene is possibly TRBD2 (5 bases). The CDR3 sequence is 17 residues long. Germline V CDR1 and CDR2: MDHEN, SYDVKM. The V end was cut by 3 bases, the J end by 3 bases, with 19 bases between. CDR3 DNA sequence: TGTGCCAGCAGTTTTGGCGAGGGCCACCCAACTACAGATACGCAGTATTTT. This gives the protein CASSFGEGHPTTDTQYF.

The chain carries TRBV5-6 and TRBJ2-7; TRBD1 matches 7 bases. The germline gives CDR1 SGHDT, CDR2 YYEEEE. There are 15 residues in the CDR3. V shed 7 bases and J 3 bases; nucleotides not matched to a gene: 13. CDR3 loop: CASSNRDSPFYEQYF. The CDR3 coding sequence is TGTGCCAGCTCTAACCGGGACAGTCCCTTCTACGAGCAGTACTTC. The whole variable domain, filled in from reference TRBV5-6 and TRBJ2-7, reads DAGVTQSPTHLIKTRGQQVTLRCSPKSGHDTVSWYQQALGQGPQFIFQYYEEEERQRGNFPDRFSGHQFPNYSSELNVNALLLGDSALYLCASSNRDSPFYEQYFGPGTRLTVT.

The chain recombines TRBV15 with TRBJ2-3; 7 nucleotides match TRBD1. The CDR3 consists of 14 residues. V trimming: 6 bases; J trimming: 6 bases; junction bases outside the gene matches: 9. Germline V lookup: CDR1 LNHNV, CDR2 YYDKDF (reference sequence). The CDR3 protein is CATSAGGSGDTQYF. The CDR3 DNA follows: TGTGCCACCAGTGCAGGGGGAAGTGGGGATACGCAGTATTTT.

The chain is built from TRBV6-4 and TRBJ2-1; TRBD2 agrees at 10 bases. The ends lost 2 bases at V and 9 bases at J; junction bases unmatched: 16. Germline V lookup: CDR1 MRHNA, CDR2 SNTAGT. The CDR3 runs to 18 residues. CDR3 residues: CASSDQYKRPGLAIEQFF. The CDR3 DNA reads TGTGCCAGCAGTGACCAATATAAACGACCGGGACTAGCGATTGAGCAGTTCTTC.

This chain uses TRBV11-2 with TRBJ2-3; D perhaps matches TRBD1 (5 bases). Germline V gene lookup returns CDR1 SGHAT and CDR2 FQNNGV. Trimming left V 2 bases short and J 0 bases short, with 15 bases between. The length of the CDR3 is 17 residues. The CDR3 loop is CASSLIPSAGSTDTQYF. CDR3 sequence (DNA): TGTGCCAGCAGCTTAATTCCTTCCGCAGGGAGCACAGATACGCAGTATTTT.

This clone was observed a few times. The J gene is TRBJ2-1, the V gene TRBV27; D unclear. V lost 4 bases and J lost 14, with 12 bases in between. Germline V gene lookup returns CDR1 MNHEY and CDR2 SMNVEV (reference sequence). The CDR3 has 11 residues. The DNA for the CDR3 is TGTGCCAGCAGTTCGACCAGGAAAGAGTTCTTC. Protein sequence: CASSSTRKEFF.

This chain uses TRBV9 with TRBJ2-1, with a tentative D call TRBD2 (5 bases). The V gene lost 2 bases and the J gene lost 0 bases, with 9 bases spanning the gap. The germline gives CDR1 SGDLS, CDR2 YYNGEE. The CDR3 extends over 15 amino acids. The CDR3 loop reads CASSVSSGSYNEQFF. The CDR3 nucleotides read TGTGCCAGCAGCGTGTCCAGCGGCTCCTACAATGAGCAGTTCTTC.